The 9 T cell receptor beta chains given below trace back to one sample, sequenced in a study of human T cells and chemical hapten exposure. The time point was: healthy volunteer bleed at 2 weeks. The total RNA was obtained from whole blood that was not fractionated. MiXCR, run by TCRdb on the RACE reads, gives a single entry per CDR3 protein. This sample has roughly 130,000 distinct CDR3 sequences, with approximately 10% found just once. The sample comprised whole blood. These receptor sequences come from a male donor in good health. Some clones in this sample may be carry-over from other donors' samples.

This chain connects TRBV9 to TRBJ2-1, with D unclear. Trimming removed 2 bases from V and 3 bases from J, with 12 bases in between. The CDR3 is made up of 15 amino acids. The germline V gene has CDR1 SGDLS and CDR2 YYNGEE. CDR3 sequence (DNA): TGTGCCAGCAGCGTCGGGTCAACCCACTACAATGAGCAGTTCTTC. It translates to CASSVGSTHYNEQFF.

This clonotype was seen a few times. The CDR3 protein is CASSRRLGDTQYF. The DNA for the CDR3 is TGTGCCAGCAGCCGGAGACTAGGGGATACGCAGTATTTT. J is TRBJ2-3 and V is TRBV4-2, with a weak D call TRBD2 (6 bases). Germline assignment: CDR1 LGHNA and CDR2 YNFKEQ. The CDR3 covers 13 residues. Trimming pared 4 bases from V and 6 bases from J, leaving 11 bases between.

CDR3 region: CASSAGQGNTGELFF. DNA for the CDR3: TGCGCCAGCAGCGCCGGACAGGGGAACACCGGGGAGCTGTTTTTT. The chain recombines TRBV5-1 with TRBJ2-2, with 8 bases matching TRBD1. Germline CDR1 and CDR2: SGHRS and YFSETQ. With 4 bases clipped from V and 1 base from J, the junction kept 3 bases outside the gene matches. The CDR3 runs 15 residues. Full variable domain (remainder filled in from reference TRBV5-1 and TRBJ2-2): KAGVTQTPRYLIKTRGQQVTLSCSPISGHRSVSWYQQTPGQGLQFLFEYFSETQRNKGNFPGRFSGRQFSNSRSEMNVSTLELGDSALYLCASSAGQGNTGELFFGEGSRLTVL.

This clonotype was picked up many times. This chain joins TRBV29-1 and TRBJ2-7, with D perhaps matching TRBD1 (6 bases). CDR1 is SQVTM and CDR2 is ANQGSEA in the germline V gene. CDR3 length equals 13 residues. Between the trimmed V and J ends, which lost 4 bases and 3 bases, there was a span of 13 bases. The CDR3 region has the DNA TGCAGCGTTGGGCAGGCGACAGGCTACGAGCAGTACTTC. Its translation is CSVGQATGYEQYF.

The chain uses TRBV27 and TRBJ2-1; no definite D call. The J call is doubtful: the DNA matches TRBJ2-7 better. This CDR3 contains 15 residues. Germline V CDR1 and CDR2: MNHEY, SMNVEV (reference sequence). The CDR3 protein is CASSPKGYSYNEQYF. The CDR3 DNA sequence: TGTGCCAGCAGTCCGAAGGGTTATTCCTACAATGAGCAGTACTTC.

The chain joins TRBV3-1 to TRBJ2-5, with 8 bases fitting TRBD2. With V trimmed by 5 bases and J by 2 bases, 7 bases remained unmatched. Germline V gives CDR1 LGHDT, CDR2 YNNKEL (reference sequence). This CDR3 spans 15 amino acids. For the CDR3, the DNA is TGTGCCAGCAGCTATAGCGGGATGGAACAAGAGACCCAGTACTTC. Residues: CASSYSGMEQETQYF.

The genes are TRBV27 and TRBJ1-5, with D unclear. The germline V gene has CDR1 MNHEY and CDR2 SMNVEV (reference sequence). The CDR3 runs 14 residues. V lost 2 bases, J lost 2 bases, and 7 bases lay in between. The CDR3 DNA follows: TGTGCCAGCAGTTTAGGGTTTGGCAATCAGCCCCAGCATTTT. As protein: CASSLGFGNQPQHF.

V is TRBV6-1 and J is TRBJ1-5, with TRBD1 matching 7 bases. J was trimmed by 0 bases and V by 2 bases; bases with no gene match: 1. This CDR3 contains 15 residues. CDR1 is MNHNS, CDR2 SASEGT, per germline. The CDR3 DNA follows: TGTGCCAGCAGTGAAAACAGGGGTAGCAATCAGCCCCAGCATTTT. As protein: CASSENRGSNQPQHF.

This clonotype came up a few times. In DNA form, the CDR3 reads TGTGCCAGCAGCCAATTCTCGACATTGGACATTCAGTACTTC. Translating it yields CASSQFSTLDIQYF. J is TRBJ2-4 and V is TRBV14; D remains unclear. The ends were cut back, 2 bases at V and 8 bases at J, with 13 bases in the middle. The CDR3 consists of 14 residues. From germline, CDR1 is SGHDN and CDR2 FVKESK.